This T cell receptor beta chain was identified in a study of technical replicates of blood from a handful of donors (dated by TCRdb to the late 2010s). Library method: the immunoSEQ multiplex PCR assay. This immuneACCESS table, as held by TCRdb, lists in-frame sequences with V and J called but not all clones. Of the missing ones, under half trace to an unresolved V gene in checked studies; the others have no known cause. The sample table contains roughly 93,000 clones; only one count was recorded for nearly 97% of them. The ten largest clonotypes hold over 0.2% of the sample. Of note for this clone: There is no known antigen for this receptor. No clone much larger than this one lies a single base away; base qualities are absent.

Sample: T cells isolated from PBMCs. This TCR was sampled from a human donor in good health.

The DNA sequence is as follows: TGTGCCAGCAGCGACCGGACAGGGGAGGAGACGTCCTACGAGCAGTACTTC. The resulting protein is CASSDRTGEETSYEQYF. The rearrangement joined TRBV11-2 to TRBJ2-7, and 9 bases in between align with TRBD1. From cysteine to phenylalanine, the CDR3 is 17 amino acids long. This entry keeps only the CDR3 DNA: 51 bases, framed from base 1. CDR1 is given as SGHAT and CDR2 as FQNNGV, both from the germline V gene. Trimmed from V: 5 bases; trimmed from J: 1 base; junction bases lacking a gene match: 12.